One T cell receptor (beta chain) is described in this entry. What it binds is not known. The data are from a study of cytomegalovirus exposure and HLA in healthy donors. Findings and caveats of the study: Rarity marked most TCR sequences, yet some public TCRs occurred in many donors. Donors were assumed by presence/absence analyses to have roughly uniform sequencing depth.

Healthy bone marrow donors made up the donor group. Trimming removed 4 bases from V and 1 base from J; junction bases left unmatched: 4. The CDR3 runs to 16 residues. Germline lookup yields CDR1 MDHEN and CDR2 SYDVKM. Amplification used 60 Vbeta primers and 13 Jbeta primers. Assay used: immunoSEQ multiplex PCR; TCRdb lists only in-frame clones, some missing. Of about 110,000 clones listed, over 80% were seen once; the top ten hold approximately 0.22%. The sequenced material came from PBMCs. This receptor was identified in a man between 50 and 59 years old in good health and CMV-seronegative. This chain uses TRBV28 with TRBJ1-5; 10 bases are a match to TRBD1. The CDR3 nucleotides read TGTGCCAGCAGTTCCCCGGGACAGGGGAGCAATCAGCCCCAGCATTTT. Translating it yields CASSSPGQGSNQPQHF. Supplemented by reference TRBV28 and TRBJ1-5, the full variable domain reads DVKVTQSSRYLVKRTGEKVFLECVQDMDHENMFWYRQDPGLGLRLIYFSYDVKMKEKGDIPEGYSVSREKKERFSLILESASTNQTSMYLCASSSPGQGSNQPQHFGDGTRLSIL.